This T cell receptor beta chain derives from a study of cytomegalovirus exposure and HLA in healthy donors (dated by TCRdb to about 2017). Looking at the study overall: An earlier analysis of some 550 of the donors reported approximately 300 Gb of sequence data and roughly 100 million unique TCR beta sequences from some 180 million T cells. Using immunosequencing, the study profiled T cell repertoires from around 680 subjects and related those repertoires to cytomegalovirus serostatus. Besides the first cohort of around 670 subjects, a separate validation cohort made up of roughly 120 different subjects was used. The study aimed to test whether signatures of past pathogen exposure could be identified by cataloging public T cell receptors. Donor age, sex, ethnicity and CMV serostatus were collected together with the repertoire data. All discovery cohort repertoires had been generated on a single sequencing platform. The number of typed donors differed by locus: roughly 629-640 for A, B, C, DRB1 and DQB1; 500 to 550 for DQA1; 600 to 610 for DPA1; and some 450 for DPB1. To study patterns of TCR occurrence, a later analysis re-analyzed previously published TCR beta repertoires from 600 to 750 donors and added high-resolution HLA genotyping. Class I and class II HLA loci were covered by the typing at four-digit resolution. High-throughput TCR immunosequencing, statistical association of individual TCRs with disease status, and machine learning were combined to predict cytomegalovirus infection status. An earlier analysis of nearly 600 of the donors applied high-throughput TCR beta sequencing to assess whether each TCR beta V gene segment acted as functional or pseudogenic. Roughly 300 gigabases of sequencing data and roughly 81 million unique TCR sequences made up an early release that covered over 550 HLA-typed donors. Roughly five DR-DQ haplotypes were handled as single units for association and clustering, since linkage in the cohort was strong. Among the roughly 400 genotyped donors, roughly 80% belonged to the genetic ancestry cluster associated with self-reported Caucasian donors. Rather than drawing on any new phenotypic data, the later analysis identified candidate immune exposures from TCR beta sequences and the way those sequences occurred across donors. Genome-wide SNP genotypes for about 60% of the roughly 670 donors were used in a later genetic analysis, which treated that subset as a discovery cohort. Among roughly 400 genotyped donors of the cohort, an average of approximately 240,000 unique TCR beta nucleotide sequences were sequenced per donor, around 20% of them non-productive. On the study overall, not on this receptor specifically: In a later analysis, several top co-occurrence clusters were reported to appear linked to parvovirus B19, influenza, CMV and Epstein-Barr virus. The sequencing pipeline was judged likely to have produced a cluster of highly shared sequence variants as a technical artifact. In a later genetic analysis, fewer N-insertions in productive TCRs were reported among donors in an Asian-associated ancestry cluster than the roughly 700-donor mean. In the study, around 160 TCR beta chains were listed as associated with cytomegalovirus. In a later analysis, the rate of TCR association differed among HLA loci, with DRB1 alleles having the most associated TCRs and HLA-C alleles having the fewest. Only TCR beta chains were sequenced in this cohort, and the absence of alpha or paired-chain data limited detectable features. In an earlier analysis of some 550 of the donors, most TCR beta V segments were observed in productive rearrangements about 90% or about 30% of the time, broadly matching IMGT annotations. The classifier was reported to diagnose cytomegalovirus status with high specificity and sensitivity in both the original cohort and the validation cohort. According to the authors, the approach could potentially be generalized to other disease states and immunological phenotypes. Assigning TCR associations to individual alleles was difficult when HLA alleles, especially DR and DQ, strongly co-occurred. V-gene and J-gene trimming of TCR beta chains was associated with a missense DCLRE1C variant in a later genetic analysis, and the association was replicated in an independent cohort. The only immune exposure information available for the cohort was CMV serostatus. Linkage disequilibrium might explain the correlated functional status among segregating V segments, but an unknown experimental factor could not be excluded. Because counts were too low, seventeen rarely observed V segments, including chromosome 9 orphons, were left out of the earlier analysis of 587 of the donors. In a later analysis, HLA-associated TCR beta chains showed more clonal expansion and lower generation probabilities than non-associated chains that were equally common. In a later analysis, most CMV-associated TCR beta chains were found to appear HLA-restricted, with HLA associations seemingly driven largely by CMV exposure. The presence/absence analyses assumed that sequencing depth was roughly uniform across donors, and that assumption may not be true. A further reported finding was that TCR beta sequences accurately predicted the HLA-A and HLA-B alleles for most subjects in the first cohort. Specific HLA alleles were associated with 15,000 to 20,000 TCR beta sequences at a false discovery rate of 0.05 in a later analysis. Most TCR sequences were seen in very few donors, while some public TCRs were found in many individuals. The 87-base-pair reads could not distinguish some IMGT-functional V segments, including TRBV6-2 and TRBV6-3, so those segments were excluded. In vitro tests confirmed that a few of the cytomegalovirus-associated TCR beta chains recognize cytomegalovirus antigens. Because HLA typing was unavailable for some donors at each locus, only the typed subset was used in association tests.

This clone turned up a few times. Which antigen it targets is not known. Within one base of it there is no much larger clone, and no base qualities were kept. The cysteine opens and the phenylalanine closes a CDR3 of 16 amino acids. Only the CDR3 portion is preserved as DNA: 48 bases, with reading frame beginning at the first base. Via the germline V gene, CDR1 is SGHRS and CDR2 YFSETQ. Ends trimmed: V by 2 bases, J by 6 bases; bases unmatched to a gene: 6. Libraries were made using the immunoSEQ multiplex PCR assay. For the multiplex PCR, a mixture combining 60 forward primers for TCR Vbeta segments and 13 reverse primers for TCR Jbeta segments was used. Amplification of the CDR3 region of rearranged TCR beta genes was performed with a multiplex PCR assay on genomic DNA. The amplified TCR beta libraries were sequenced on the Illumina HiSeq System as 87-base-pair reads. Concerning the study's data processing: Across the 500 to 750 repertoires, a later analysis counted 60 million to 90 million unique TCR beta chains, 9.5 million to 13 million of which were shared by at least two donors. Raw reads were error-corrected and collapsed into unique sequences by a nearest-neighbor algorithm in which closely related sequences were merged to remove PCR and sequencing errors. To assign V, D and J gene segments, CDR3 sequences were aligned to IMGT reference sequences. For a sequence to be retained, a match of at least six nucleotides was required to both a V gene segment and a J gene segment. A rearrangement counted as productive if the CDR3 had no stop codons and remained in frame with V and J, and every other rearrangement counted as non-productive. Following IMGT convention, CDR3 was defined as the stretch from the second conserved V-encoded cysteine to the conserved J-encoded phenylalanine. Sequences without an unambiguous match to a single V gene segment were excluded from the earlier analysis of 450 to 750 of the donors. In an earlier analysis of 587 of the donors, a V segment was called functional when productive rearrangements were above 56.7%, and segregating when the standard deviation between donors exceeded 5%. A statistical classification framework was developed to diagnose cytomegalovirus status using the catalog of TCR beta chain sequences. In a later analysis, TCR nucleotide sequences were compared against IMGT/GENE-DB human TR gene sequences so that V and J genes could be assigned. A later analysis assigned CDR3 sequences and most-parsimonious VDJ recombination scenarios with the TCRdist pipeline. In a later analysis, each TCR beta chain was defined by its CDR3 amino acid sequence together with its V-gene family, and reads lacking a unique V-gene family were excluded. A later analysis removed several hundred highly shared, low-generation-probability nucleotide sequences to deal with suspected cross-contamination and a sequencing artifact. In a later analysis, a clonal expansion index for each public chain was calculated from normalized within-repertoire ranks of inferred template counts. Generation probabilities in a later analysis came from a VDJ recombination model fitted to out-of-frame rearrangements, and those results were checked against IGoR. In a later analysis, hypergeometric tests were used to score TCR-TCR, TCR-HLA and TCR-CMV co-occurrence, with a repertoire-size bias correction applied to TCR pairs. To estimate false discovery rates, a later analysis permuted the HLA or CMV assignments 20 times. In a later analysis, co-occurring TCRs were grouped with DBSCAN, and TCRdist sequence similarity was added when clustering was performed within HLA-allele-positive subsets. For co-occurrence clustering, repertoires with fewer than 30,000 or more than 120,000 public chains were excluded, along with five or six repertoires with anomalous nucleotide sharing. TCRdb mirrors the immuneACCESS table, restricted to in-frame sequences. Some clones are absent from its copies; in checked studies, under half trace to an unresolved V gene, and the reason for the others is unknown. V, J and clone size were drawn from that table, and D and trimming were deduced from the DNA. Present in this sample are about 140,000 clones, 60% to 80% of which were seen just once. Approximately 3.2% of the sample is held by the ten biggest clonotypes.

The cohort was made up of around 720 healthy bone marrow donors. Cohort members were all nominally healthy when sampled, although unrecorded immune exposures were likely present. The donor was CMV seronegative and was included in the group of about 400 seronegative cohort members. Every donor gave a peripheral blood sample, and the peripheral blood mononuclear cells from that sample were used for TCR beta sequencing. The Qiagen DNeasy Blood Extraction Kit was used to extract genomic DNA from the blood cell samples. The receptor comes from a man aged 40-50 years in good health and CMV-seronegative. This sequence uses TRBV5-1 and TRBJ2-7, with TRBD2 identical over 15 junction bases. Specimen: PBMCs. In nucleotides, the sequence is TGCGCCAGCAGCTTAGGACTAGCGGGGGGGCGGGGCGAGCAGTACTTC. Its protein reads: CASSLGLAGGRGEQYF. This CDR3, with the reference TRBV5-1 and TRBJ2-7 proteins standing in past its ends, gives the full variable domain KAGVTQTPRYLIKTRGQQVTLSCSPISGHRSVSWYQQTPGQGLQFLFEYFSETQRNKGNFPGRFSGRQFSNSRSEMNVSTLELGDSALYLCASSLGLAGGRGEQYFGPGTRLTVT.